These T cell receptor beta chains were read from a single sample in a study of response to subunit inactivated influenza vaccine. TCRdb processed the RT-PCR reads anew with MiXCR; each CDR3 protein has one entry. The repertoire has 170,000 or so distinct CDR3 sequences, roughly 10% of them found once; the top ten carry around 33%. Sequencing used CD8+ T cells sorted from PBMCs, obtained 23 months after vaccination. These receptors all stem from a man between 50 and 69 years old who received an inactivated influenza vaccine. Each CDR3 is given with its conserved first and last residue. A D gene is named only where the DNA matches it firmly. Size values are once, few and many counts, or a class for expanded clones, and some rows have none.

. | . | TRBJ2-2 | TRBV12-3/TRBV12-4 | TGTGCCAGCAGTCACGCGTATAGGGTCGGGGAGCTGTTTTTT | CASSHAYRVGELFF
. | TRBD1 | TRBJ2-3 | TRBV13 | TGTGCCAGCAGCTTGATCGGACAGGGGAGAGGAGATACGCAGTATTTT | CASSLIGQGRGDTQYF
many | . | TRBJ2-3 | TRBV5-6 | TGTGCCAGCAGCCCCCTGAAGGAGGGTCCGGGGACAGATACGCAGTATTTT | CASSPLKEGPGTDTQYF
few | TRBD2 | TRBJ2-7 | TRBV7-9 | TGTGCCAGCGGTGGACTAGCCGAGAAGTACTTC | CASGGLAEKYF
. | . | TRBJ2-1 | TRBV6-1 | TGTGCCAGCCGGTTGGGGACCTACAATGAGCAGTTCTTC | CASRLGTYNEQFF
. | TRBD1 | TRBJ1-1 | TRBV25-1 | TGTGCCAGCAGTGAATATTCACAGGGGGTTTCCACTGAAGCTTTCTTT | CASSEYSQGVSTEAFF
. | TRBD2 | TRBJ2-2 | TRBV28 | TGTGCCAGCAGCGTACTAGCGGGGGGTTCTGGGGAGCTGTTTTTT | CASSVLAGGSGELFF
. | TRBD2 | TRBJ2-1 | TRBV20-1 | TGCAGTGCTAGAGAACTAGCGGGAGTCTACTACAATGAGCAGTTCTTC | CSARELAGVYYNEQFF
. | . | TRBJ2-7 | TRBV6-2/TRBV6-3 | TGTGCCAGCAGTTACGGGTTCTCCTCCTACGAGCAGTACTTC | CASSYGFSSYEQYF
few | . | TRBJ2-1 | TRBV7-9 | TGTGCCAGCAGCTCGGGACCGAGTCCCCTTGAGCAGTTCTTC | CASSSGPSPLEQFF
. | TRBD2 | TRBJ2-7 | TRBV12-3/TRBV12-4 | TGTGCCAGCAACCCAGCGGGAGGCGGCGAGCAGTACTTC | CASNPAGGGEQYF
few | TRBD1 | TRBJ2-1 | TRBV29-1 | TGCAGCGTTGAAGGGACAGGAGATAACAATGAGCAGTTCTTC | CSVEGTGDNNEQFF
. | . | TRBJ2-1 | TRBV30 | TGTGCCTGGGAAGTAGTCAATGAGCAGTTCTTC | CAWEVVNEQFF
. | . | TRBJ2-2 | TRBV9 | TGTGCCAGCAGCGTAGTTGAGAACACCGGGGAGCTGTTTTTT | CASSVVENTGELFF
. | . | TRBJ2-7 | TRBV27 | TGTGCCAGCAGTTTATCTAGGGGCCCTACGTCCGAGCAGTACTTC | CASSLSRGPTSEQYF
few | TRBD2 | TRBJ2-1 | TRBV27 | TGTGCCAGCAGTTCTGGGACTAGCGGGAGCAATGAGCAGTTCTTC | CASSSGTSGSNEQFF
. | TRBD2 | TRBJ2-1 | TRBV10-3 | TGTGCCATCAGAGGACTAGCCCCAGAGCAGTTCTTC | CAIRGLAPEQFF
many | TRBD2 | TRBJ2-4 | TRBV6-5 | TGTGCCAGCAGTTACACGGGGAGGGGTGGGTCCAAAAACATTCAGTACTTC | CASSYTGRGGSKNIQYF
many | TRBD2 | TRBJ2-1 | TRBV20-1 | TGCAGTGCGAGGCCAGAGCGGGAGGGACCCTACAATGAGCAGTTCTTC | CSARPEREGPYNEQFF
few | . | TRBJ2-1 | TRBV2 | TGTGCCAGCAGGACCCGGACTACCAATGAGCAGTTCTTC | CASRTRTTNEQFF
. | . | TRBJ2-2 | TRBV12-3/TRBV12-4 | TGTGCCAGCAGTCCGTCCCCGTCAGTCGAGAACACCGGGGAGCTGTTTTTT | CASSPSPSVENTGELFF
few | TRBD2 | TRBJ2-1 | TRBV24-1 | TGTGCCACCAGTGATTTACGAGCGGGGGGTGAGCAGTTCTTC | CATSDLRAGGEQFF
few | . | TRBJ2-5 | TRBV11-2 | TGTGCCAGCAGCTTAAATGTGGGGCCTGGGGAGACCCAGTACTTC | CASSLNVGPGETQYF
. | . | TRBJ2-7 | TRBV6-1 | TGTGCCAGCAGCCTCTCGGCCGCGGGGGAGCAGTACTTC | CASSLSAAGEQYF
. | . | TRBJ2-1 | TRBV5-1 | TGCGCCAGCTGCGCGGAGAGCTCCTACAATGAGCAGTTCTTC | CASCAESSYNEQFF
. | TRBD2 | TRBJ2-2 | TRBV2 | TGTGCCAGCAGTGAAGAAGGGTTGGGAGGGCTGGGGGAGCTGTTTTTT | CASSEEGLGGLGELFF
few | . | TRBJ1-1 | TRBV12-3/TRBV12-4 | TGTGCCAGCAGTGTCTCCACAGGATACACTGAAGCTTTCTTT | CASSVSTGYTEAFF
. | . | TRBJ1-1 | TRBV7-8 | TGTGCCAGCAGCTTAGTGAGGGGGGGGCACACTGAAGCTTTCTTT | CASSLVRGGHTEAFF
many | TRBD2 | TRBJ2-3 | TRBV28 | TGTGCCAGCAGTTCTTGGACTAGCGGGAGTAGACCCACAGATACGCAGTATTTT | CASSSWTSGSRPTDTQYF
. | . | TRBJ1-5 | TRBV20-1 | TGCAGTGCTAGAGGAGCTTATCAGCCCCAGCATTTT | CSARGAYQPQHF
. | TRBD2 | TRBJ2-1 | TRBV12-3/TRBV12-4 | TGTGCCAGCAGCGGACTAGCGGGAAAGCGCAATGAGCAGTTCTTC | CASSGLAGKRNEQFF
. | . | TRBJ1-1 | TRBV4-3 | TGCGCCAGCAGCCAAGGAGGGCAAGGGTATAACACTGAAGCTTTCTTT | CASSQGGQGYNTEAFF
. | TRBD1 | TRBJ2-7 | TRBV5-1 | TGCGCCAGCAGCTCAACAGGGGTGTGGTTCGAGCAGTACTTC | CASSSTGVWFEQYF
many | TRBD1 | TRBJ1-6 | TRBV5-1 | TGCGCCAGCAGCTTGACGGGACAGCGTGACTATAATTCACCCCTCCACTTT | CASSLTGQRDYNSPLHF
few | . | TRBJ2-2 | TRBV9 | TGTGCCAGCAGCCCCCTGGGCCAGGGGAACACCGGGGAGCTGTTTTTT | CASSPLGQGNTGELFF
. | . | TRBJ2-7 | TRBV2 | TGTGCCAGCAGTGATCTTTCCGAGTACGAGCAGTACTTC | CASSDLSEYEQYF
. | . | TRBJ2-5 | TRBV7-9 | TGTGCCAGCAGCTTAAGGGGATTCCAAGAGACCCAGTACTTC | CASSLRGFQETQYF
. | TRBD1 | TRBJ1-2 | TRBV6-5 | TGTGCCAGCAGTTCAGGACAGGGTATGGGCTACACCTTC | CASSSGQGMGYTF
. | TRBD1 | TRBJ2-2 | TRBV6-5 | TGTGCCAGCAGTTACTCCTGGACAGGGCGGATCACCGGGGAGCTGTTTTTT | CASSYSWTGRITGELFF
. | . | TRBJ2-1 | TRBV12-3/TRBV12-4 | TGTGCCAGCAGCCAGGAGGCAGGCAATTACAATGAGCAGTTCTTC | CASSQEAGNYNEQFF
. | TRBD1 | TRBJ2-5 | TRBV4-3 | TGCGCCAGCAGCCAAGGCACCTGGGACAGCCAAGAGACCCAGTACTTC | CASSQGTWDSQETQYF
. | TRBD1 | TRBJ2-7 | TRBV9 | TGTGCCAGCAGCCCCTTGACAGGGTTCAACGAGCAGTACTTC | CASSPLTGFNEQYF
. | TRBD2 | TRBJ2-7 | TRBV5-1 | TGCGCCAGCAGCTACGCTAGCGGAGACTACGAGCAGTACTTC | CASSYASGDYEQYF
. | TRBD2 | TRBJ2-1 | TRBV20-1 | TGCAGTGCTATGCTACTAGCGGGCCTCAATGAGCAGTTCTTC | CSAMLLAGLNEQFF
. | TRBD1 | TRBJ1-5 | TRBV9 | TGTGCCAGCGGAAACACAGGGGGCCTTCAGCCCCAGCATTTT | CASGNTGGLQPQHF
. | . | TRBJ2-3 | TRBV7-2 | TGTGCCAGCAGCCCCCTAGCAGTTCGCACAGATACGCAGTATTTT | CASSPLAVRTDTQYF
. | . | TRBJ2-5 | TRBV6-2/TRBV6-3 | TGTGCCAGCAGTTACTCGAAGGAGGAAGGGTACCAAGAGACCCAGTACTTC | CASSYSKEEGYQETQYF
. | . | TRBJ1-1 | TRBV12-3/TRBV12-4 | TGTGCCAGCAATACTCCCTCTCGGGCTGAAGCTTTCTTT | CASNTPSRAEAFF
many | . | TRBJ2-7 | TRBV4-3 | TGCGCCAGCAGCCAAGATTCTAGTTACGAGCAGTACTTC | CASSQDSSYEQYF